Listed below are T cell receptor beta chains from one sample, sequenced in a study of blood T cell repertoires in COVID-19. Sequencing used immunoSEQ multiplex PCR; TCRdb keeps in-frame clones, though not all of them. The sample gives hundreds of thousands of clones, 87% of which show up once; under 2.5% is in the top ten. Sequencing was done on a sample of PBMCs or T cells enriched from blood (not recorded which). Source of these receptors: a woman under 30 with acute COVID-19. Each CDR3 is given with its conserved first and last residue. Each record gives: J gene, D gene, V gene, clone size, CDR3 DNA, CDR3 protein. D genes are given only for firm matches. The size field is filled for only some rows; it gives once, few, many or a size class.

j_gene: TRBJ1-2
d_gene: .
v_gene: TRBV30
abundance: .
CDR3nt: TGTGCCTGGAACAGGGCCTCCCATGGCTACACCTTC
CDR3aa: CAWNRASHGYTF

j_gene: TRBJ2-6
d_gene: TRBD1
v_gene: TRBV10-3
abundance: .
CDR3nt: TGTGCCATCAGTGATCGGACAGGGCCTACTGGGGCCAACGTCCTGACTTTC
CDR3aa: CAISDRTGPTGANVLTF

j_gene: TRBJ2-7
d_gene: TRBD1
v_gene: TRBV7-9
abundance: .
CDR3nt: TGTGCCACCCGTGGGACAGGGTCCTACGAGCAGTACTTC
CDR3aa: CATRGTGSYEQYF

j_gene: TRBJ1-5
d_gene: .
v_gene: TRBV21-1
abundance: .
CDR3nt: TGTGCCAGCAGCAAAGGAGTTAAGTATAGCAATCAGCCCCAGCATTTT
CDR3aa: CASSKGVKYSNQPQHF

j_gene: TRBJ2-1
d_gene: TRBD2
v_gene: TRBV10-1
abundance: .
CDR3nt: TGCGCCAGCAGGCCGTCCAGCGGGATAACCGATGAGCAGTTCTTC
CDR3aa: CASRPSSGITDEQFF

j_gene: TRBJ2-2
d_gene: .
v_gene: TRBV19
abundance: .
CDR3nt: TGTGCCAGTACCTCCACGAGCCGTGTGCGGGAGCTGTTTTTT
CDR3aa: CASTSTSRVRELFF

j_gene: TRBJ2-2
d_gene: .
v_gene: TRBV6-4
abundance: .
CDR3nt: TGTGCCAGCAATTCTTCGGGGGTTACCGGGGAGCTGTTTTTT
CDR3aa: CASNSSGVTGELFF

j_gene: TRBJ1-3
d_gene: TRBD1
v_gene: TRBV5-1
abundance: .
CDR3nt: TGCGCCAGCAGCTTGGCTCGCAAGGGGGCATGGACGGGAAACACCATATATTTT
CDR3aa: CASSLARKGAWTGNTIYF

j_gene: TRBJ1-2
d_gene: .
v_gene: TRBV30
abundance: .
CDR3nt: TGTGCCTGGAGTGTACTGTTGAGGGGAGGGGATGGCTACACCTTC
CDR3aa: CAWSVLLRGGDGYTF

j_gene: TRBJ2-1
d_gene: TRBD2
v_gene: TRBV7-9
abundance: .
CDR3nt: TGTGCCAGCAGCAAAATCGACGTACGGGAGGGTACACATGAGCAGTTCTTC
CDR3aa: CASSKIDVREGTHEQFF

j_gene: TRBJ1-4
d_gene: .
v_gene: TRBV2
abundance: .
CDR3nt: TGTGCCAGCAACCCAAGAAGGGGAGGGGATGATGAAAAACTGTTTTTT
CDR3aa: CASNPRRGGDDEKLFF

j_gene: TRBJ1-2
d_gene: TRBD1
v_gene: TRBV27
abundance: few
CDR3nt: TGTGCCAGCAGTTTATCGGGGACAGGGGTCAACTATGGCTACACCTTC
CDR3aa: CASSLSGTGVNYGYTF

j_gene: TRBJ2-3
d_gene: .
v_gene: TRBV5-1
abundance: .
CDR3nt: TGCGCCAGCAGCTTGGGTACTTTGAGGGGGAGGGAAACAGATACGCAGTATTTT
CDR3aa: CASSLGTLRGRETDTQYF

j_gene: TRBJ1-5
d_gene: .
v_gene: TRBV19
abundance: .
CDR3nt: TGTGCCAGTAGTATAATTTCGGGGGGTCAGCCCCAGCATTTT
CDR3aa: CASSIISGGQPQHF

j_gene: TRBJ1-2
d_gene: .
v_gene: TRBV5-1
abundance: .
CDR3nt: TGCGCCAGCAGCGCGGGATGGAGGGATGCCTATGGCTACACCTTC
CDR3aa: CASSAGWRDAYGYTF

j_gene: TRBJ2-1
d_gene: TRBD1
v_gene: TRBV6-2/TRBV6-3
abundance: .
CDR3nt: TGTGCCAGCAGTTACTCGAGGACAGGGAAAGAGCAGTTCTTC
CDR3aa: CASSYSRTGKEQFF

j_gene: TRBJ1-2
d_gene: .
v_gene: TRBV18
abundance: .
CDR3nt: TGTGCCAGCTCACCGGTGGGACAAGGGATCTATGGCTACACCTTC
CDR3aa: CASSPVGQGIYGYTF

j_gene: TRBJ2-3
d_gene: .
v_gene: TRBV9
abundance: .
CDR3nt: TGTGCCAGCAGCGTAAGCGGGCATAACACAGATACGCAGTATTTT
CDR3aa: CASSVSGHNTDTQYF

j_gene: TRBJ1-6
d_gene: .
v_gene: TRBV2
abundance: .
CDR3nt: TGTGCCAGCAGCCAAAAGGGAGGGTACTTCAATTCACCCCTCCACTTT
CDR3aa: CASSQKGGYFNSPLHF

j_gene: TRBJ2-7
d_gene: .
v_gene: TRBV5-6
abundance: .
CDR3nt: TGTGCCAGCAGCTTGCGCACCCTATCATTGGACGAGCAGTACTTC
CDR3aa: CASSLRTLSLDEQYF

j_gene: TRBJ1-5
d_gene: TRBD1
v_gene: TRBV27
abundance: .
CDR3nt: TGTGCCAGCGGGGACAGGGCCACTCAGCCCCAGCATTTT
CDR3aa: CASGDRATQPQHF

j_gene: TRBJ1-2
d_gene: .
v_gene: TRBV11-2
abundance: .
CDR3nt: TGTGCCAGCAGCTTAGCCCCACAGAGTCCCTATGGCTACACCTTC
CDR3aa: CASSLAPQSPYGYTF

j_gene: TRBJ1-5
d_gene: .
v_gene: TRBV5-1
abundance: .
CDR3nt: TGCGCCAGCAGCTTGGCCGGGTTAAGCAATCAGCCCCAGCATTTT
CDR3aa: CASSLAGLSNQPQHF

j_gene: TRBJ2-5
d_gene: TRBD1
v_gene: TRBV15
abundance: .
CDR3nt: TGTGCCACCAGCAGAGAACGACAGGGTGGTCAAGAGACCCAGTACTTC
CDR3aa: CATSRERQGGQETQYF

j_gene: TRBJ2-5
d_gene: TRBD1
v_gene: TRBV10-3
abundance: .
CDR3nt: TGTGCCATCAGCCTAGCCGGGACAGGTCCAGAGACCCAGTACTTC
CDR3aa: CAISLAGTGPETQYF

j_gene: TRBJ1-2
d_gene: TRBD1
v_gene: TRBV6-6
abundance: .
CDR3nt: TGTGCCAGCAGTTACCGGGACAGGGAGAGCTACACCTTC
CDR3aa: CASSYRDRESYTF

j_gene: TRBJ2-3
d_gene: TRBD2
v_gene: TRBV3-1/TRBV3-2
abundance: .
CDR3nt: TGTGCCAGCAGCCAAGGAGGACTAGCGGGGGGCACAGATACGCAGTATTTT
CDR3aa: CASSQGGLAGGTDTQYF

j_gene: TRBJ1-2
d_gene: TRBD1
v_gene: TRBV6-4
abundance: .
CDR3nt: TGTGCCAGTCTCAGGGGGCCCAACTATGGCTACACCTTC
CDR3aa: CASLRGPNYGYTF

j_gene: TRBJ1-2
d_gene: .
v_gene: TRBV10-3
abundance: .
CDR3nt: TGTGCCATCAGTGAGATGGTACAGGGTAATGGCTACACCTTC
CDR3aa: CAISEMVQGNGYTF

j_gene: TRBJ2-3
d_gene: .
v_gene: TRBV27
abundance: .
CDR3nt: TGTGCCAGCAGTGTTCTCCGTTCTAGCACAGATACGCAGTATTTT
CDR3aa: CASSVLRSSTDTQYF

j_gene: TRBJ1-1
d_gene: .
v_gene: TRBV5-6
abundance: .
CDR3nt: TGTGCCAGCAGCTTAGGAGAACCTGAAGCTTTCTTT
CDR3aa: CASSLGEPEAFF

j_gene: TRBJ1-6
d_gene: TRBD1
v_gene: TRBV9
abundance: .
CDR3nt: TGTGCCAGCAGCCGACAGGGAAGCAATTCACCCCTCCACTTT
CDR3aa: CASSRQGSNSPLHF

j_gene: TRBJ2-7
d_gene: TRBD1
v_gene: TRBV9
abundance: .
CDR3nt: TGTGCCAGCAGCATAGGGACAGGGGACGCCTACGAGCAGTACTTC
CDR3aa: CASSIGTGDAYEQYF

j_gene: TRBJ2-7
d_gene: .
v_gene: TRBV5-1
abundance: .
CDR3nt: TGCGCCAGCAGCGGCAGCTCCTACGAGCAGTACTTC
CDR3aa: CASSGSSYEQYF

j_gene: TRBJ2-1
d_gene: .
v_gene: TRBV15
abundance: .
CDR3nt: TGTGCCACCGAGGATAGGTTTTCCCACAATGAGCAGTTCTTC
CDR3aa: CATEDRFSHNEQFF

j_gene: TRBJ2-2
d_gene: .
v_gene: TRBV7-9
abundance: .
CDR3nt: TGTGCCAGCAGCTTTGACAGCACCGGGGAGCTGTTTTTT
CDR3aa: CASSFDSTGELFF

j_gene: TRBJ2-3
d_gene: .
v_gene: TRBV9
abundance: .
CDR3nt: TGTGCCAGCAGCCCAACTAGTTTCCCAGATACGCAGTATTTT
CDR3aa: CASSPTSFPDTQYF

j_gene: TRBJ1-4
d_gene: TRBD1
v_gene: TRBV11-2
abundance: few
CDR3nt: TGTGCCAGCAGCCCGAAGTTCTCCGGGACAGGGAATGAAAAACTGTTTTTT
CDR3aa: CASSPKFSGTGNEKLFF

j_gene: TRBJ2-7
d_gene: TRBD2
v_gene: TRBV4-1
abundance: .
CDR3nt: TGCGCCAGCAGCCAGTACCGGGAGGGAAGAGGCGAGCAGTACTTC
CDR3aa: CASSQYREGRGEQYF

j_gene: TRBJ1-2
d_gene: TRBD1
v_gene: TRBV6-1
abundance: .
CDR3nt: TGTGCCAGCAGTGAGGGGACAGGGGGTCGGTATGGCTACACCTTC
CDR3aa: CASSEGTGGRYGYTF

j_gene: TRBJ2-7
d_gene: TRBD1
v_gene: TRBV6-5
abundance: .
CDR3nt: TGTGCCAGCAGTTACGATGGGACAGGGGGCTACGAGCAGTACTTC
CDR3aa: CASSYDGTGGYEQYF

j_gene: TRBJ2-1
d_gene: .
v_gene: TRBV21-1
abundance: .
CDR3nt: TGTGCCATCACGGACAGGGGGGCAAATGAGCAGTTCTTC
CDR3aa: CAITDRGANEQFF

j_gene: TRBJ2-2
d_gene: TRBD1
v_gene: TRBV7-9
abundance: .
CDR3nt: TGTGCCAGCAGCTGGACAGGACCCAACACCGGGGAGCTGTTTTTT
CDR3aa: CASSWTGPNTGELFF